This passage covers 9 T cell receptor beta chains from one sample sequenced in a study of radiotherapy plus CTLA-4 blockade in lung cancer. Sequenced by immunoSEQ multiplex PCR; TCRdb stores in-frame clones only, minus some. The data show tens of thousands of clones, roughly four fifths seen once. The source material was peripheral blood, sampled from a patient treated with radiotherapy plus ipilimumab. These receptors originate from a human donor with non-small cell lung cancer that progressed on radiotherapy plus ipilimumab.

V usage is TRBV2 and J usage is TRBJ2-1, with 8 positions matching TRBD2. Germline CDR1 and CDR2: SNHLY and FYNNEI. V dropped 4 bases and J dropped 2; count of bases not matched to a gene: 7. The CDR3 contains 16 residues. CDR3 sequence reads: CASSASSGSTYNEQFF. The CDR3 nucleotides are TGTGCCAGCAGTGCCTCTAGCGGGTCTACCTACAATGAGCAGTTCTTC. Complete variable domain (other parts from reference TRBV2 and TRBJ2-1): EPEVTQTPSHQVTQMGQEVILRCVPISNHLYFYWYRQILGQKVEFLVSFYNNEISEKSEIFDDQFSVERPDGSNFTLKIRSTKLEDSAMYFCASSASSGSTYNEQFFGPGTRLTVL.

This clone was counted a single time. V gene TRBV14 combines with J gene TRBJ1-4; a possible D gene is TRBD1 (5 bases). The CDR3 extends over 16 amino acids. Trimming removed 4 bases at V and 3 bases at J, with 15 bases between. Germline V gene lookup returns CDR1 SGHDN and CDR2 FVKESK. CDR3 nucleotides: TGTGCCAGCAGCCCTTCCGGGACTTTGGCTAATGAAAAACTGTTTTTT. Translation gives CASSPSGTLANEKLFF.

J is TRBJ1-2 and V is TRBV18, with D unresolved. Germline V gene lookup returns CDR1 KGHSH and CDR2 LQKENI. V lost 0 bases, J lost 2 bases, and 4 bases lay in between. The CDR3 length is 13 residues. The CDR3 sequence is CASSPPVNYGYTF. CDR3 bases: TGTGCCAGCTCACCACCGGTGAACTATGGCTACACCTTC.

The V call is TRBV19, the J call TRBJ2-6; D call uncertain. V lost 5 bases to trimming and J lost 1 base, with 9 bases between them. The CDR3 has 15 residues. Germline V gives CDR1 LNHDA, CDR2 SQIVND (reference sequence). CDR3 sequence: CASSYWLSGANVLTF. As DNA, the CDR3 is TGTGCCAGTAGTTACTGGCTTTCTGGGGCCAACGTCCTGACTTTC.

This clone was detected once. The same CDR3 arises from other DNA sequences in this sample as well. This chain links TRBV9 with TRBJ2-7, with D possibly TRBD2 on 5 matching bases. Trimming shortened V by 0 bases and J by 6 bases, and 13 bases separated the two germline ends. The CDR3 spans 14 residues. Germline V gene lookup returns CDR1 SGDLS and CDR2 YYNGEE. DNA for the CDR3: TGTGCCAGCAGCGTAGGTGAGGGCCGGGGCGAGCAGTACTTC. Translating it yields CASSVGEGRGEQYF.

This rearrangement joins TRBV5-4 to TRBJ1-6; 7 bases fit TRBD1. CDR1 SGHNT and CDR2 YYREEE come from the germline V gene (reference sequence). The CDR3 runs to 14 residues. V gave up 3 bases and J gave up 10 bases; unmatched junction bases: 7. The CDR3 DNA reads TGTGCCAGCAGCTCCGAGACAGGGAGATCACCCCTCCACTTT. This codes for CASSSETGRSPLHF.

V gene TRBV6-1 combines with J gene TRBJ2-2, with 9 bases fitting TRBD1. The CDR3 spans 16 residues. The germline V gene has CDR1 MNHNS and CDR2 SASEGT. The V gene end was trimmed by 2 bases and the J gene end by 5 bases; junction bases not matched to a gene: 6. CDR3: CASSETGGELTGELFF. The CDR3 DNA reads TGTGCCAGCAGTGAAACAGGGGGCGAGTTAACCGGGGAGCTGTTTTTT.

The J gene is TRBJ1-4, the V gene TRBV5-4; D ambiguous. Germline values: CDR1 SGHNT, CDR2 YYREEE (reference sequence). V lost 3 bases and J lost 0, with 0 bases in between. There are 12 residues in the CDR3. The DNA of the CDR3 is TGTGCCAGCAGCTCAACTAATGAAAAACTGTTTTTT. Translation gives CASSSTNEKLFF.

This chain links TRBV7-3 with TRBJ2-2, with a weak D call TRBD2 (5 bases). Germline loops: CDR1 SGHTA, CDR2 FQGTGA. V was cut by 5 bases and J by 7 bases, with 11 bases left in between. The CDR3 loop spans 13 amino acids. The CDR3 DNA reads TGTGCCAGCAGCCCCCGAGGGAGCGGGGAGCTGTTTTTT. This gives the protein CASSPRGSGELFF.